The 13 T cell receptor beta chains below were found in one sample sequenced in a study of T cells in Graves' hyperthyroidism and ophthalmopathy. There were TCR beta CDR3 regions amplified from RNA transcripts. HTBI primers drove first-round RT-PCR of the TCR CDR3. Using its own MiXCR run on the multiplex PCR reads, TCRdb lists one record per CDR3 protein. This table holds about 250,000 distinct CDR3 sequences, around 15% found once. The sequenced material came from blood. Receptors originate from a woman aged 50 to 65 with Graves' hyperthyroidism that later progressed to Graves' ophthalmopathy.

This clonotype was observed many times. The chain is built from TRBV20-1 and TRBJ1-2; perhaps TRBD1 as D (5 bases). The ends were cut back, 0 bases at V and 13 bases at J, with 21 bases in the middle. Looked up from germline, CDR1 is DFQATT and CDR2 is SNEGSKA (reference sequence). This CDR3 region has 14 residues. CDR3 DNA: TGCAGTGCTAGAGATAATAAAGGGGCCGCTGTAGTCACCTTC. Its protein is CSARDNKGAAVVTF.

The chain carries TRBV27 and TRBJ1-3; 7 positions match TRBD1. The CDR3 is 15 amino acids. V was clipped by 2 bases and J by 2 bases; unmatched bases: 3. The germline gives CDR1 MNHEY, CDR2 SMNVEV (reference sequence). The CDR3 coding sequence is TGTGCCAGCAGTTTAGAGGGGGCGGCTGGAAACACCATATATTTT. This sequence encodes CASSLEGAAGNTIYF.

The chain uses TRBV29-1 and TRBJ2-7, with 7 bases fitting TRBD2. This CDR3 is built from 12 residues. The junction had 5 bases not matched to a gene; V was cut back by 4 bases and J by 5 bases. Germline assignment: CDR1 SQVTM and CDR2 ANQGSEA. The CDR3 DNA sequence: TGCAGCGTTGTGAGGGAGGGGCACGAGCAGTACTTC. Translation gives CSVVREGHEQYF.

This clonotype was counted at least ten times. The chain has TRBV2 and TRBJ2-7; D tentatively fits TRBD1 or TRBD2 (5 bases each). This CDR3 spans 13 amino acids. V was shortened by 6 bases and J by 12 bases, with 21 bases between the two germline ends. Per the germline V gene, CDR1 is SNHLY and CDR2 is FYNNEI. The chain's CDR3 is CASRGEGYPSRYF. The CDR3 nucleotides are TGTGCCAGCAGGGGGGAAGGGTACCCCTCGAGGTACTTC.

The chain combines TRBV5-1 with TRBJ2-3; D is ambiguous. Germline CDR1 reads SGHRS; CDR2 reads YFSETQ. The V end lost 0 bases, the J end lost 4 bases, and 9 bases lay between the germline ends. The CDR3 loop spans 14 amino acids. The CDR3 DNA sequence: TGCGCCAGCAGCTTGGCCAGGAGCGCAGATACGCAGTATTTT. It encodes CASSLARSADTQYF.

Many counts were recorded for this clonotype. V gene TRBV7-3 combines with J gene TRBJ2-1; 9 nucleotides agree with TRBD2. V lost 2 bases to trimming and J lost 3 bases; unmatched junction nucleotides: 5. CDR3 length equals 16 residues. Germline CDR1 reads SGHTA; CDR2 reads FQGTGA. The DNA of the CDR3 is TGTGCCAGCAGCTTAGACGCGACTAGCGGCTACAATGAGCAGTTCTTC. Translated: CASSLDATSGYNEQFF.

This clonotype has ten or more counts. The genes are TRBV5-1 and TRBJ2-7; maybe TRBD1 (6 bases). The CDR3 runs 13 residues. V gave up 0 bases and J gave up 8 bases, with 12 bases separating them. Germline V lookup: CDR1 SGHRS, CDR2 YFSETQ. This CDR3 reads CASSLDQGGKQYF. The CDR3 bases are TGCGCCAGCAGCTTGGACCAAGGGGGTAAGCAGTACTTC.

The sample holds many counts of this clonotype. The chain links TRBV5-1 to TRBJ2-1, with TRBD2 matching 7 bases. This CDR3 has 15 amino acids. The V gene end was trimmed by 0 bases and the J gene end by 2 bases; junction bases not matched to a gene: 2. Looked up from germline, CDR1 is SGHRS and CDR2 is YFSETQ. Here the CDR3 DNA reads TGCGCCAGCAGCTTGGGGGAGGGTACCTACAATGAGCAGTTCTTC. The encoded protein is CASSLGEGTYNEQFF.

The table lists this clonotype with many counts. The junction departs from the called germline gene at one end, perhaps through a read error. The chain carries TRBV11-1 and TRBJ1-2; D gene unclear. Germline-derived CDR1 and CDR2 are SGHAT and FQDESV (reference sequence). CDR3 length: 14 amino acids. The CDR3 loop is CANSRGLGFDGYTF. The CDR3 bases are TGTGCCAACAGCCGTGGGTTGGGCTTCGATGGCTACACCTTC.

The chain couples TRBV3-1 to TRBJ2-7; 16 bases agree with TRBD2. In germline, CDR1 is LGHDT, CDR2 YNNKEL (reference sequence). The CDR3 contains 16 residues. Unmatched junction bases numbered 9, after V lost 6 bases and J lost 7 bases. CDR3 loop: CASRQGLAGGPVEQYF. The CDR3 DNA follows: TGTGCCAGCAGACAGGGACTAGCGGGAGGGCCAGTAGAGCAGTACTTC.

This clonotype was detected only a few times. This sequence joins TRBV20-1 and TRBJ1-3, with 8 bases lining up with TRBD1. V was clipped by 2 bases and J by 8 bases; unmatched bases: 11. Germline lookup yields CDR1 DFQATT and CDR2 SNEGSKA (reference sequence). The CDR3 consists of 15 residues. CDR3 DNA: TGCAGTGCTAGAATGGGGACAGGCTGGACGGACACCATATATTTT. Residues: CSARMGTGWTDTIYF.

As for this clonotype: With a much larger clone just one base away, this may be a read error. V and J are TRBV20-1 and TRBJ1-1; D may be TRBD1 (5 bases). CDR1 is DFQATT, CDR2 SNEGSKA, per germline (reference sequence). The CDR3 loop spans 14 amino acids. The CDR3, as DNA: TGCGGTGCTTGGGACGAGGAGGGCAACACTGAAGCTTTCTTT. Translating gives CGAWDEEGNTEAFF.

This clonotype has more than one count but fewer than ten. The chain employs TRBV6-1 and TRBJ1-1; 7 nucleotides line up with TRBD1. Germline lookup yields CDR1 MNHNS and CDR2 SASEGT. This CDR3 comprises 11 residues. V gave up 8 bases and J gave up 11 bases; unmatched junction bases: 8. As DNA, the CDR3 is TGTGCCAGCCAACGACAGGGTAAGGCTTTCTTT. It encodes CASQRQGKAFF.